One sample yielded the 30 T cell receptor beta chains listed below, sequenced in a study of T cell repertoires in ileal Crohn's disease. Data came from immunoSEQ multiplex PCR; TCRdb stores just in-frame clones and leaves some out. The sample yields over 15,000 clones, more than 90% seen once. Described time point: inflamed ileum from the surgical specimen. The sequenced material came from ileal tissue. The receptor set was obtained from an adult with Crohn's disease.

The CDR3 DNA sequence: TGTGCCAGCACCGGACATAACGGGCCCACTATAACCTACGAGCAGTACTTC. Translating it yields CASTGHNGPTITYEQYF. V usage is TRBV7-9 and J usage is TRBJ2-7; possibly TRBD1 for D (5 bases). V was clipped by 7 bases and J by 2 bases, with 24 bases between them. In germline, CDR1 is SEHNR, CDR2 FQNEAQ (reference sequence). The CDR3 is 17 residues long.

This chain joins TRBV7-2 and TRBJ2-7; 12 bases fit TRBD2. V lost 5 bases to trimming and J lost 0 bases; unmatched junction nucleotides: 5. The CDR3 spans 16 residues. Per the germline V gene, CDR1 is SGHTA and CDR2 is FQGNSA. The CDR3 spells CASSPGLAGVSYEQYF. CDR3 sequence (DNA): TGTGCCAGCAGCCCGGGACTAGCGGGCGTCTCCTACGAGCAGTACTTC.

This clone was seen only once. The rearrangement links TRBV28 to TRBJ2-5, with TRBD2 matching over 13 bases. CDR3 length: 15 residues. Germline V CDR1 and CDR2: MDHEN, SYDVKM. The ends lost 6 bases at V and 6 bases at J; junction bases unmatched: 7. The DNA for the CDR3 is TGTGCCAGCAGGTCGACTAGCGGGGGGCACCAGACCCAGTACTTC. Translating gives CASRSTSGGHQTQYF. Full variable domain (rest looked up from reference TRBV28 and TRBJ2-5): DVKVTQSSRYLVKRTGEKVFLECVQDMDHENMFWYRQDPGLGLRLIYFSYDVKMKEKGDIPEGYSVSREKKERFSLILESASTNQTSMYLCASRSTSGGHQTQYFGPGTRLLVL.

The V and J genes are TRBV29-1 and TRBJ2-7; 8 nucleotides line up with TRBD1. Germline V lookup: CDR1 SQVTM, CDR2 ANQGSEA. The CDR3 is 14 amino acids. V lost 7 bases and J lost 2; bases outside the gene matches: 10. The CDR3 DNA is TGCAGCGCACTTGGACAGGGTACTCCCTACGAGCAGTACTTC. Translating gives CSALGQGTPYEQYF.

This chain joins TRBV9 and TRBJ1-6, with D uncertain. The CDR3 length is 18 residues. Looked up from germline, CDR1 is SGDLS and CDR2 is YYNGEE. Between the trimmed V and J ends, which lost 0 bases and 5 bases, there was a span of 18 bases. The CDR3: CASSVDPIIVGNNSPLHF. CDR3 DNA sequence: TGTGCCAGCAGCGTAGACCCCATAATAGTGGGGAATAATTCACCCCTCCACTTT.

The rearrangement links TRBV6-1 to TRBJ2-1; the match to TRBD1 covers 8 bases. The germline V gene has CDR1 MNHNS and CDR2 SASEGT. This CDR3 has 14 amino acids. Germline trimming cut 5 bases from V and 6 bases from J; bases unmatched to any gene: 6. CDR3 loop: CASSTGTGPNEQFF. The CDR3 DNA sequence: TGTGCCAGCAGTACCGGGACAGGCCCCAATGAGCAGTTCTTC.

The CDR3 bases are TGTGCCAGTAGTATAGCGGCCCGAACTAATGAAAAACTGTTTTTT. It specifies CASSIAARTNEKLFF. The chain employs TRBV19 and TRBJ1-4; D is uncertain. V shed 1 base and J shed 1 base, with 7 bases lying between them. The germline V gene encodes CDR1 LNHDA and CDR2 SQIVND (reference sequence). The CDR3 is 15 amino acids.

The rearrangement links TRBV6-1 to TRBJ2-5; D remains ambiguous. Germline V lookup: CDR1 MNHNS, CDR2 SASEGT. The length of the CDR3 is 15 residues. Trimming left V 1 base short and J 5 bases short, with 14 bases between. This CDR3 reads CASSEGARLQETQYF. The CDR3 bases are TGTGCCAGCAGTGAAGGGGCCCGACTGCAGGAGACCCAGTACTTC.

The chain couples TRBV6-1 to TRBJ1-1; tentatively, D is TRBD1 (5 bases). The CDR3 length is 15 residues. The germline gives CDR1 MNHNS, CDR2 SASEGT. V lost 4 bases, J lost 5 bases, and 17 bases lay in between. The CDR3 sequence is CASSATGRGLTEAFF. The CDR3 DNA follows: TGTGCCAGCAGTGCCACTGGACGGGGGTTAACTGAAGCTTTCTTT.

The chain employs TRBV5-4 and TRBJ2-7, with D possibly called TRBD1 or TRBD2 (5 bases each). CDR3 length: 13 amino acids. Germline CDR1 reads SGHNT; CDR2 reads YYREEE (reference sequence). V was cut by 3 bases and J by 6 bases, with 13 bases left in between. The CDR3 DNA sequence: TGTGCCAGCAGCTATGAACCAGGGAGCGAGCAGTACTTC. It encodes CASSYEPGSEQYF.

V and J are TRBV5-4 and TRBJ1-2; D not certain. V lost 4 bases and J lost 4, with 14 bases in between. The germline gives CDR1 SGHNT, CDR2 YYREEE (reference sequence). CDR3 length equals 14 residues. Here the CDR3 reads CASSPARGGYGYTF. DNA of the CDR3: TGTGCCAGCAGCCCCGCCCGAGGCGGCTATGGCTACACCTTC.

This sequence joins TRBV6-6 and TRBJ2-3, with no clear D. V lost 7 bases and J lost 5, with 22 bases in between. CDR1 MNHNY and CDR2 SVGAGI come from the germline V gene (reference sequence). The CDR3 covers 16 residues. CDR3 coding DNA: TGTGCCAGCATCGGAAGTCCGACAACAGCCGTAGATACGCAGTATTTT. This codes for CASIGSPTTAVDTQYF.

CDR3 DNA sequence: TGTGCCAGCACCCAGACTAGCGGGCAAGAGACCCAGTACTTC. It is translated as CASTQTSGQETQYF. The chain carries TRBV11-1 and TRBJ2-5, with 10 bases identical to TRBD2. The CDR3 loop spans 14 amino acids. Germline values: CDR1 SGHAT, CDR2 FQDESV (reference sequence). J gave up 2 bases and V 7 bases, and 4 bases lay outside the gene matches.

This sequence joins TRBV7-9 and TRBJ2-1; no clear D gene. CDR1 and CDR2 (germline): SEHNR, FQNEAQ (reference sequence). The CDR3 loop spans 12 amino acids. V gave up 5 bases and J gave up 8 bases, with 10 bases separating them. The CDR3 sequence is CASSPLIDEQFF. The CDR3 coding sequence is TGTGCCAGCAGCCCTCTGATCGATGAGCAGTTCTTC.

The CDR3 reads CASSDLSGGEQYF. CDR3 in DNA: TGTGCCAGCAGCGACCTCTCAGGGGGGGAGCAGTACTTC. V usage is TRBV9 and J usage is TRBJ2-7; a possible D gene is TRBD1 (7 bases). The CDR3 length is 13 residues. V was shortened by 3 bases and J by 7 bases, with 14 bases between the two germline ends. CDR1 SGDLS and CDR2 YYNGEE come from the germline V gene. Filled out from reference TRBV9 and TRBJ2-7, the complete variable domain reads DSGVTQTPKHLITATGQRVTLRCSPRSGDLSVYWYQQSLDQGLQFLIQYYNGEERAKGNILERFSAQQFPDLHSELNLSSLELGDSALYFCASSDLSGGEQYFGPGTRLTVT.

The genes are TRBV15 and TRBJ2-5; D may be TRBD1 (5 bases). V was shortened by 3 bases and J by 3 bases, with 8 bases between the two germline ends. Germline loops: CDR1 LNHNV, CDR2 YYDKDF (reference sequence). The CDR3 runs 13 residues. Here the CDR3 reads CATSRSREETQYF. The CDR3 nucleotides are TGTGCCACCAGCAGGTCCAGGGAAGAGACCCAGTACTTC. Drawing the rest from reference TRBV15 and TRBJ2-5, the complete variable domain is DAMVIQNPRYQVTQFGKPVTLSCSQTLNHNVMYWYQQKSSQAPKLLFHYYDKDFNNEADTPDNFQSRRPNTSFCFLDIRSPGLGDTAMYLCATSRSREETQYFGPGTRLLVL.

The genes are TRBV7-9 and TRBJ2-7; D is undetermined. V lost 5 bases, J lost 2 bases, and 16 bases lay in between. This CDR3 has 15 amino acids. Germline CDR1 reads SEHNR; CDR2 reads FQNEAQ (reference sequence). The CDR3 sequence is CASSPPGGTTYEQYF. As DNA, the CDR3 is TGTGCCAGCAGCCCTCCGGGCGGAACTACCTACGAGCAGTACTTC. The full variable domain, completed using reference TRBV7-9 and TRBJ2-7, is DTGVSQNPRHKITKRGQNVTFRCDPISEHNRLYWYRQTLGQGPEFLTYFQNEAQLEKSRLLSDRFSAERPKGSFSTLEIQRTEQGDSAMYLCASSPPGGTTYEQYFGPGTRLTVT.

CDR3 DNA: TGTGCCAGTAGTATCACAGGGGTGGTCTCTGGAAACACCATATATTTT. Translating gives CASSITGVVSGNTIYF. The genes are TRBV19 and TRBJ1-3, with 7 bases that match TRBD1. The germline gives CDR1 LNHDA, CDR2 SQIVND (reference sequence). J was trimmed by 0 bases and V by 3 bases; bases with no gene match: 5. The CDR3 spans 16 residues.

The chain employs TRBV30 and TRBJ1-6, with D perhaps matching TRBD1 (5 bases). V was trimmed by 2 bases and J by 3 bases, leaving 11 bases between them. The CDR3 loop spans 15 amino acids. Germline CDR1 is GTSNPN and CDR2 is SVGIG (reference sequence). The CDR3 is CAWSQAGVYNSPLHF. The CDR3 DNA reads TGTGCCTGGAGTCAAGCGGGGGTCTATAATTCACCCCTCCACTTT.

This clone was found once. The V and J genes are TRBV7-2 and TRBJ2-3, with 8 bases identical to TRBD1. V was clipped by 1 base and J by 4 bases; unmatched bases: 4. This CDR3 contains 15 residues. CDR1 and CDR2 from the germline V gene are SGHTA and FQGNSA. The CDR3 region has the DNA TGTGCCAGCAGCTTAGGACAGGGGATTGCAGATACGCAGTATTTT. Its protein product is CASSLGQGIADTQYF.

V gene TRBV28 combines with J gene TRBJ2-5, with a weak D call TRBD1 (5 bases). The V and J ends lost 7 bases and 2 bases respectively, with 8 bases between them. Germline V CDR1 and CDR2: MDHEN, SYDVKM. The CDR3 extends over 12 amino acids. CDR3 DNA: TGTGCCAGCAAACAGGCGCAAGAGACCCAGTACTTC. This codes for CASKQAQETQYF.

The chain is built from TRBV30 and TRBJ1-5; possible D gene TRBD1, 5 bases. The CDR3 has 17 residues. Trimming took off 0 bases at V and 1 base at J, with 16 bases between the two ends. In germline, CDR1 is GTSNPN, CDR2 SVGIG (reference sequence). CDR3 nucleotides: TGTGCCTGGAGTGTATTTGGGGGGGGTAAGAGCAATCAGCCCCAGCATTTT. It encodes CAWSVFGGGKSNQPQHF.

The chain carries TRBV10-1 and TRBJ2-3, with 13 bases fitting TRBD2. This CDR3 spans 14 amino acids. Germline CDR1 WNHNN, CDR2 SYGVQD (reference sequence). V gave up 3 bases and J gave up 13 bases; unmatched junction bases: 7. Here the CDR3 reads CASSDGTSGEIEYF. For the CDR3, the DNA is TGCGCCAGCAGTGACGGGACTAGCGGGGAGATTGAGTATTTT.

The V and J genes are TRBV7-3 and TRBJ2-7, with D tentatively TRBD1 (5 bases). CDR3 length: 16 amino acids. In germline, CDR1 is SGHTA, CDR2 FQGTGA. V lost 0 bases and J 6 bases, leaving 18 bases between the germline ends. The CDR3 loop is CASSLTGASPLSEQYF. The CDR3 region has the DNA TGTGCCAGCAGCTTAACTGGGGCCTCACCCCTCTCCGAGCAGTACTTC.

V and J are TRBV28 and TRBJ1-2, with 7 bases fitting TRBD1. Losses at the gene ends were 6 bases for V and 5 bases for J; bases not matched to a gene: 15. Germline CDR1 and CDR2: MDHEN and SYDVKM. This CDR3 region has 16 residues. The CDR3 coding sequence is TGTGCCAGCAGGCGACTACAGGGGCCCTCTCCGTATGGCTACACCTTC. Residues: CASRRLQGPSPYGYTF.

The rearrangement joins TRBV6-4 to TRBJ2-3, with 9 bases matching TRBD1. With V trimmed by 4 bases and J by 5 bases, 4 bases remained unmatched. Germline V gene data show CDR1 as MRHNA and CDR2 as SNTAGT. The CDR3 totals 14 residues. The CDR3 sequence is CASSADRGGDTQYF. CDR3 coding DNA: TGTGCCAGCAGTGCCGACAGGGGGGGAGATACGCAGTATTTT.

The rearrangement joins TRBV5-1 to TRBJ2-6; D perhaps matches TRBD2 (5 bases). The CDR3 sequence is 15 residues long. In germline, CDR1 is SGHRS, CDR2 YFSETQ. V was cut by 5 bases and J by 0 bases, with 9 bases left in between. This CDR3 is CASRLGVSGANVLTF. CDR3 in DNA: TGCGCCAGCAGACTCGGGGTCTCTGGGGCCAACGTCCTGACTTTC.

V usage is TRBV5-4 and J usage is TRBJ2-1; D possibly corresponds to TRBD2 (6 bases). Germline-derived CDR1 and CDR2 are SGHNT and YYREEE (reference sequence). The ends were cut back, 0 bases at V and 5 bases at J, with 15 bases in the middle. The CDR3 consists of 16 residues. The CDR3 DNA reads TGTGCCAGCAGCTTGGCCTGGGGGGAAATGGACAATGAGCAGTTCTTC. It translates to CASSLAWGEMDNEQFF.

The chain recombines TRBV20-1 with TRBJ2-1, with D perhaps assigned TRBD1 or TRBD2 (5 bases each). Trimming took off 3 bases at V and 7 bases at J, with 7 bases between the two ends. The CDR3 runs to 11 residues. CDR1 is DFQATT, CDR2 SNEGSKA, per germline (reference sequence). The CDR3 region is CSARGRNEQFF. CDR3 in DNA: TGCAGTGCTAGGGGACGGAATGAGCAGTTCTTC.

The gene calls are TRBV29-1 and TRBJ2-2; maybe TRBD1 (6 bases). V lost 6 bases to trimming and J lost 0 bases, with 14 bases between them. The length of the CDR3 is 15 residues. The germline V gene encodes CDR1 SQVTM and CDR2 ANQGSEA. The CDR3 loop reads CSVLQGKANTGELFF. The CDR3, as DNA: TGCAGCGTCTTACAGGGAAAAGCGAACACCGGGGAGCTGTTTTTT.